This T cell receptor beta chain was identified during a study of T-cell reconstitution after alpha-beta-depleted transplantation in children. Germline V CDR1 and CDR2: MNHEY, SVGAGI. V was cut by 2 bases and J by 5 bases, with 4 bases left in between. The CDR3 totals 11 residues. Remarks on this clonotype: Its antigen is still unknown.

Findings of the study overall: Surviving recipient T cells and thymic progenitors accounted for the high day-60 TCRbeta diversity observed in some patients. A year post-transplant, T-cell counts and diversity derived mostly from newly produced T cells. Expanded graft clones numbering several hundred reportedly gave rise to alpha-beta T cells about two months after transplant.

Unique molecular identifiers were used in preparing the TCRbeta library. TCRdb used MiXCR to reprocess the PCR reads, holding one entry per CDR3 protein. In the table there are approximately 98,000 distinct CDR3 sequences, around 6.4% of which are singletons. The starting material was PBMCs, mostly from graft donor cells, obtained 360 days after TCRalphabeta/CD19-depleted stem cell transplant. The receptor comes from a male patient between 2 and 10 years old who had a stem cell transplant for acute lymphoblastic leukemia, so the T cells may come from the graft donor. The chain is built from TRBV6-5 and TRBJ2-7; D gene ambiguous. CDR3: CASSYLNEQYF. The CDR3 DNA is TGTGCCAGCAGTTACCTCAACGAGCAGTACTTC.